The 15 T cell receptor beta chains reported below all come from one sample, sequenced in a study of blood T cells in healthy people across ages. A J-beta primer mix and a sample-barcoded 5' primer were used in a second PCR of about 7 to 12 cycles. A single record per CDR3 protein comes from TCRdb applying MiXCR to the 5' RACE reads. Of under 800,000 distinct CDR3 sequences detected, roughly two fifths appear once; the ten largest clones hold approximately 22%. Sample: blood. The receptors were sampled from a woman in her sixties in good health.

The table lists this clonotype with a count of one. This chain's CDR3 is CASSPRDNYRVTDTQYF. The CDR3 DNA reads as TGTGCCAGCAGCCCCCGGGACAATTATAGGGTTACAGATACGCAGTATTTT. The rearrangement uses TRBV11-2 and TRBJ2-3; D possibly corresponds to TRBD1 (6 bases). The CDR3 has 17 amino acids. The V gene's germline CDR1 is SGHAT and CDR2 FQNNGV. V dropped 5 bases and J dropped 3 bases, with 21 bases sitting between them.

The V call is TRBV20-1, the J call TRBJ2-1, with 12 bases lining up with TRBD2. V trimming: 3 bases; J trimming: 6 bases; junction bases outside the gene matches: 9. The CDR3 is 16 amino acids. The germline V gene has CDR1 DFQATT and CDR2 SNEGSKA (reference sequence). CDR3 coding DNA: TGCAGTGCTAGGCAACTAGCGGGGGGTTCGGGCAATGAGCAGTTCTTC. It yields the protein CSARQLAGGSGNEQFF.

The chain joins TRBV20-1 to TRBJ1-2; tentative D call: TRBD1 (6 bases). Trimming stripped 3 bases from V and 5 bases from J, with 19 bases between. The CDR3 covers 15 residues. Germline assignment: CDR1 DFQATT and CDR2 SNEGSKA (reference sequence). CDR3 DNA: TGCAGTGCTAGCCTTGAGAACAGGGTGGGGTATGGCTACACCTTC. Translated, it gives CSASLENRVGYGYTF.

The genes are TRBV24-1 and TRBJ2-3, with 8 positions matching TRBD1. V trimming: 5 bases; J trimming: 3 bases; junction bases outside the gene matches: 9. CDR3 length: 16 amino acids. The germline V gene encodes CDR1 KGHDR and CDR2 SFDVKD. The DNA of the CDR3 is TGTGCCACCAGTGGTCCCAGGGGGCGGAGGACAGATACGCAGTATTTT. Protein: CATSGPRGRRTDTQYF.

Details on this clonotype: This may arise from a read error, as a much more abundant clone is one base away. The V call is TRBV7-9, the J call TRBJ2-5, with 7 nucleotides matching TRBD1. Germline V CDR1 and CDR2: SEHNR, FQNEAQ (reference sequence). The CDR3 loop spans 15 amino acids. CDR3 sequence reads: CAGSLGTVNQETQYF. The CDR3 DNA reads TGTGCCGGCAGCTTGGGGACAGTGAACCAAGAGACCCAGTACTTC.

V is TRBV7-9 and J is TRBJ2-6; TRBD1 might be the D (6 bases). In germline, CDR1 is SEHNR, CDR2 FQNEAQ (reference sequence). V lost 5 bases to trimming and J lost 8 bases, with 10 bases between them. CDR3 length equals 13 residues. CDR3 sequence reads: CASSLTGSNVLTF. CDR3 bases: TGTGCCAGCAGCCTAACAGGGTCCAACGTCCTGACTTTC.

This clonotype turned up a few times. The chain uses TRBV28 and TRBJ2-7; no clear D. The germline V and J ends were trimmed by 4 bases and 4 bases, with 11 bases remaining between them. The CDR3 contains 13 residues. Looked up from germline, CDR1 is MDHEN and CDR2 is SYDVKM. The CDR3 coding sequence is TGTGCCAGCAGTTCTCCTGTCCCTTACGAGCAGTACTTC. Protein: CASSSPVPYEQYF. Filled out from reference TRBV28 and TRBJ2-7, the complete variable domain reads DVKVTQSSRYLVKRTGEKVFLECVQDMDHENMFWYRQDPGLGLRLIYFSYDVKMKEKGDIPEGYSVSREKKERFSLILESASTNQTSMYLCASSSPVPYEQYFGPGTRLTVT.

This chain links TRBV21-1 with TRBJ1-3. TRBV21-1 constitutes a pseudogene. The CDR3 consists of 18 residues. The CDR3 reads CASSKERGRIHSGNTIYF. The CDR3 bases are TGTGCCAGCAGCAAAGAAAGAGGCAGAATCCACTCTGGAAACACCATATATTTT.

The chain has TRBV7-2 and TRBJ2-4; 8 bases line up with TRBD2. The germline CDR1 and CDR2 sequences are SGHTA and FQGNSA. The CDR3 consists of 16 residues. J was trimmed by 7 bases and V by 2 bases; bases with no gene match: 10. The DNA for the CDR3 is TGTGCCAGCAGCTTAATTAGCGGGACTTACGGGAACATTCAGTACTTC. Translating gives CASSLISGTYGNIQYF.

Remarks on this clonotype: This may come from a read error, since a much larger clone is one base off. V usage is TRBV28 and J usage is TRBJ1-5; 9 nucleotides line up with TRBD1. The CDR3 totals 14 residues. J gave up 4 bases and V 6 bases, and 4 bases lay outside the gene matches. Germline loops: CDR1 MDHEN, CDR2 SYDVKM. The CDR3 here is CASRSGTGNQPQHF. The DNA for the CDR3 is TGTGCCAGCAGGTCCGGGACAGGGAATCAGCCCCAGCATTTT.

The DNA of the CDR3 is TGTGCCAGTAGTCGGTATCACGGACAGGGGGGAAATAATGAGCAGTTCTTC. Amino acids: CASSRYHGQGGNNEQFF. The gene calls are TRBV19 and TRBJ2-1, with 10 bases identical to TRBD1. Germline V gene sequence: CDR1 LNHDA, CDR2 SQIVND (reference sequence). With V trimmed by 5 bases and J by 7 bases, 14 bases remained unmatched. This CDR3 has 17 amino acids.

The table lists this clonotype with many counts. The CDR3 here is CASSPRLAGDTYEQYF. The CDR3 DNA is TGTGCCAGCAGCCCGCGACTAGCGGGAGATACCTACGAGCAGTACTTC. J is TRBJ2-7 and V is TRBV7-2, with 12 bases that match TRBD2. V was pared by 5 bases and J by 2 bases, with 7 bases of the junction left unmatched. Germline V CDR1 and CDR2: SGHTA, FQGNSA. The CDR3 runs 16 residues.

The genes are TRBV6-1 and TRBJ2-3; 8 positions match TRBD2. Germline V gives CDR1 MNHNS, CDR2 SASEGT. Trimming at V came to 5 bases and at J to 0 bases, leaving 19 bases not matched to a gene. CDR3 length: 20 residues. The CDR3 region is CASSQDGPLTSVPSTDTQYF. The DNA for the CDR3 is TGTGCCAGCAGTCAGGACGGTCCTTTGACTAGCGTTCCTAGCACAGATACGCAGTATTTT.

The V call is TRBV4-1, the J call TRBJ2-1; 12 positions agree with TRBD2. CDR1 and CDR2 from the germline V gene are MGHRA and YSYEKL. V dropped 0 bases and J dropped 4; count of bases not matched to a gene: 10. CDR3 length equals 19 residues. The CDR3 region is CASSQDVPWTSGIYNEQFF. The CDR3 DNA sequence: TGCGCCAGCAGCCAAGATGTCCCCTGGACTAGCGGGATATACAATGAGCAGTTCTTC.

This chain uses TRBV20-1 with TRBJ2-1; D possibly corresponds to TRBD2 (6 bases). TRBJ2-7 explains the end of the DNA better; the J call may be wrong. Per germline, CDR1 DFQATT and CDR2 SNEGSKA (reference sequence). The length of the CDR3 is 14 residues. In DNA form, the CDR3 reads TGCAGTGCCGGAAGGACGGGGGTCCACAATGAGCAGTACTTC. This sequence encodes CSAGRTGVHNEQYF.